This TCR beta chain was documented in a study of blood T cell repertoires in COVID-19. As for the study in general: The United States, Italy and Spain were the sources of the acute and convalescent COVID-19 samples. T cells, B-cell-depleted T cells, or PBMCs supplied cDNA or gDNA.

The germline CDR1 and CDR2 sequences are SGHNT and YYREEE (reference sequence). V was shortened by 4 bases and J by 5 bases, with 16 bases between the two germline ends. The CDR3 loop spans 14 amino acids. Sequenced by immunoSEQ multiplex PCR; TCRdb stores in-frame clones only, minus some. The table includes some 270,000 clones, 70% to 90% detected once. The sample consisted of PBMCs or T cells enriched from blood (not recorded which). This receptor was identified in a woman younger than 45 who had recovered from COVID-19. The rearrangement uses TRBV5-4 and TRBJ2-7; no definite D call. The CDR3: CASSPLSGAHEQYF. DNA for the CDR3: TGTGCCAGCAGCCCCCTGTCCGGAGCCCACGAGCAGTACTTC.